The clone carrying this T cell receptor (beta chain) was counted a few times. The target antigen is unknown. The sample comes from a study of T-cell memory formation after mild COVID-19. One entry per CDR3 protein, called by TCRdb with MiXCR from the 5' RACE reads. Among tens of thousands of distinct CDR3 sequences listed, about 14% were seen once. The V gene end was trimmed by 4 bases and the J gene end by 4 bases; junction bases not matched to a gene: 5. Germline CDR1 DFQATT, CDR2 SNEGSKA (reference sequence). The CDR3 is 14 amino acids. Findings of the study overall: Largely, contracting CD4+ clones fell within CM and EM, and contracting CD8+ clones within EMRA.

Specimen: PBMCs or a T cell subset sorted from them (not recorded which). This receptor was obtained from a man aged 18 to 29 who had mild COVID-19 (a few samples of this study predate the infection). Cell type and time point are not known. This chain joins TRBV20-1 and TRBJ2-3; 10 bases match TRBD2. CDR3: CSATLAGGPDTQYF. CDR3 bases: TGCAGTGCTACCTTAGCGGGGGGTCCAGATACGCAGTATTTT.